Listed below are T cell receptor beta chains from one sample, sequenced in a study of T cell repertoires in cytomegalovirus infection. TCRdb reanalysed the reads using MiXCR and keeps one entry per CDR3 protein. The sample lists about 450,000 distinct CDR3 sequences, around 32% occurring once. The sequenced sample consisted of PBMCs. The source of these receptors is a human donor in good health (CMV status not recorded). Some clones in this sample may be carry-over from other donors' samples. Both conserved end residues are part of each CDR3. A D gene is named only where the DNA matches it firmly. Size values are once, few and many counts, or a class for expanded clones, and some rows have none.

clone_size: many
j_call: TRBJ2-5
d_call: TRBD1
v_call: TRBV7-6
cdr3_aa: CASSPGRTRGFETQYF
cdr3_nt: TGTGCCAGCAGCCCCGGTCGAACCAGGGGGTTTGAGACCCAGTACTTC

clone_size: NA
j_call: TRBJ1-5
d_call: NA
v_call: TRBV19
cdr3_aa: CASSSVTVNQPQHF
cdr3_nt: TGTGCCAGTAGTTCAGTTACAGTCAATCAGCCCCAGCATTTT

clone_size: NA
j_call: TRBJ2-3
d_call: NA
v_call: TRBV19
cdr3_aa: CASSIAGRLTDTQYF
cdr3_nt: TGTGCCAGTAGTATAGCTGGAAGACTCACAGATACGCAGTATTTT

clone_size: many
j_call: TRBJ2-3
d_call: NA
v_call: TRBV7-2
cdr3_aa: CASSPGGGRTDTQYF
cdr3_nt: TGTGCCAGCAGCCCCGGAGGAGGGCGCACAGATACGCAGTATTTT

clone_size: NA
j_call: TRBJ1-1
d_call: NA
v_call: TRBV10-3
cdr3_aa: CAISESSGQNTEAFF
cdr3_nt: TGTGCCATCAGTGAGTCAAGCGGTCAGAACACTGAAGCTTTCTTT

clone_size: once
j_call: TRBJ1-2
d_call: NA
v_call: TRBV20-1
cdr3_aa: CSATTHRIYGYTF
cdr3_nt: TGCAGTGCAACTACCCACAGGATCTATGGCTACACCTTC

clone_size: few
j_call: TRBJ2-5
d_call: TRBD2
v_call: TRBV28
cdr3_aa: CASSSGLAGALETQYF
cdr3_nt: TGTGCCAGCAGTTCCGGACTAGCGGGGGCGTTGGAGACCCAGTACTTC

clone_size: many
j_call: TRBJ2-1
d_call: NA
v_call: TRBV6-1
cdr3_aa: CASSSRQGGDYNEQFF
cdr3_nt: TGTGCCAGCAGCTCCCGTCAGGGCGGGGACTACAATGAGCAGTTCTTC

clone_size: NA
j_call: TRBJ2-7
d_call: NA
v_call: TRBV5-6
cdr3_aa: CASSTWGYEQYF
cdr3_nt: TGTGCCAGCAGCACCTGGGGCTACGAGCAGTACTTC

clone_size: NA
j_call: TRBJ2-3
d_call: TRBD2
v_call: TRBV20-1
cdr3_aa: CSARDRLAAMHTVTDTQYF
cdr3_nt: TGCAGTGCTAGAGATCGGCTAGCGGCAATGCACACCGTAACAGATACGCAGTATTTT

clone_size: NA
j_call: TRBJ2-7
d_call: TRBD1
v_call: TRBV20-1
cdr3_aa: CSAINTGTGIPYEQYF
cdr3_nt: TGCAGTGCTATCAACACCGGGACAGGGATCCCCTACGAGCAGTACTTC

clone_size: many
j_call: TRBJ1-1
d_call: NA
v_call: TRBV10-3
cdr3_aa: CAISELGERGTEAFF
cdr3_nt: TGTGCCATCAGTGAGTTGGGGGAGAGGGGCACTGAAGCTTTCTTT

clone_size: few
j_call: TRBJ1-2
d_call: TRBD1
v_call: TRBV6-1
cdr3_aa: CASTRDSARTGGYTF
cdr3_nt: TGTGCCAGCACCAGGGACAGCGCCCGGACTGGGGGCTACACCTTC

clone_size: NA
j_call: TRBJ2-3
d_call: NA
v_call: TRBV20-1
cdr3_aa: CSASNLASRALSTQYF
cdr3_nt: TGCAGTGCTAGCAACCTCGCGAGCCGGGCTCTTTCGACGCAGTATTTT

clone_size: NA
j_call: TRBJ2-1
d_call: TRBD2
v_call: TRBV3-1
cdr3_aa: CASSQDLAGGRAEQFF
cdr3_nt: TGTGCCAGCAGCCAAGACTTAGCGGGGGGAAGGGCAGAGCAGTTCTTC

clone_size: few
j_call: TRBJ2-4
d_call: TRBD2
v_call: TRBV7-2
cdr3_aa: CASSLVSGGATKNIQYF
cdr3_nt: TGTGCCAGCAGCTTAGTGTCCGGGGGGGCCACCAAAAACATTCAGTACTTC

clone_size: NA
j_call: TRBJ2-7
d_call: TRBD1
v_call: TRBV6-6
cdr3_aa: CASSYPGTGRTYEQYF
cdr3_nt: TGTGCCAGCAGTTACCCAGGGACAGGGAGGACCTACGAGCAGTACTTC